This TCR beta chain is drawn from a study of Graves' ophthalmopathy and Graves' hyperthyroidism. Across the whole study: Prior to any treatment, peripheral blood was collected at the time of initial diagnosis.

Broader study findings: Classification of ophthalmopathy versus stable hyperthyroidism by a 13-signature model yielded approximately 90% sensitivity and approximately 79% specificity. Most thyroid-expanded clonotypes exceeding 0.001 frequency were also found in blood.

Amplification of the TCR beta CDR3 regions used RNA transcripts (as template). RT-PCR in the first round used HTBI primers; a second-round multiplex PCR followed. Each CDR3 protein gets one entry after TCRdb re-called the multiplex PCR reads with MiXCR. The repertoire has approximately 330,000 distinct CDR3 sequences, around a sixth of them found once; the top ten carry roughly 12%. Ten or more counts support this clonotype. Its antigen is as yet unknown. Other autoimmune diseases, uncontrolled infections, pregnancy and lactation each led to patient exclusion. The CDR3 sequence is 15 residues long. In germline, CDR1 is MDHEN, CDR2 SYDVKM. V was trimmed by 6 bases and J by 4 bases, leaving 19 bases between them.

This TCR derives from an adult man with Graves' ophthalmopathy. The chain recombines TRBV28 with TRBJ2-7; D possibly uses TRBD1 or TRBD2 (5 bases each). Sequencing was done on a sample of peripheral blood. CDR3 sequence reads: CASRPPGRGKYEQYF. The CDR3 bases are TGTGCCAGCAGACCCCCGGGGCGAGGGAAATACGAGCAGTACTTC.